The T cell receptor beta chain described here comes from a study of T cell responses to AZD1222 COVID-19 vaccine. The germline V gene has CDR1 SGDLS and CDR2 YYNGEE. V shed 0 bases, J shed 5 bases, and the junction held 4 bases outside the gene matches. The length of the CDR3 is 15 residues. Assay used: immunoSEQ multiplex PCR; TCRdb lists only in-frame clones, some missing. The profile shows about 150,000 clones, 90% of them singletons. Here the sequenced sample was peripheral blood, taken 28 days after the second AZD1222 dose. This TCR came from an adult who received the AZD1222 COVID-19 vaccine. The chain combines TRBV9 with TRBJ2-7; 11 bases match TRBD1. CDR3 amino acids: CASSVVGTGGDEQYF. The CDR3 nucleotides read TGTGCCAGCAGCGTAGTCGGGACAGGGGGTGACGAGCAGTACTTC.